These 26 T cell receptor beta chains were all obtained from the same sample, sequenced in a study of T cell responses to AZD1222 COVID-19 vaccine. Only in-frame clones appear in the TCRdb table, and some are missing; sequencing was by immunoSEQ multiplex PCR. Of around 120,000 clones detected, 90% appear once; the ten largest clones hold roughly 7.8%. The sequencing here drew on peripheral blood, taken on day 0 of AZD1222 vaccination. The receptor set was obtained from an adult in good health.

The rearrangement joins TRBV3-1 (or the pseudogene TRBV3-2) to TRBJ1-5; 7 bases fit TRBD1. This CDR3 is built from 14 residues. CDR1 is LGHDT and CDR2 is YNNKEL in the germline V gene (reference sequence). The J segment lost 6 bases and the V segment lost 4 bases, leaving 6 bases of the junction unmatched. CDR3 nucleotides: TGTGCCAGCAGCCGAACTACAGGGGTTCAGCCCCAGCATTTT. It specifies CASSRTTGVQPQHF.

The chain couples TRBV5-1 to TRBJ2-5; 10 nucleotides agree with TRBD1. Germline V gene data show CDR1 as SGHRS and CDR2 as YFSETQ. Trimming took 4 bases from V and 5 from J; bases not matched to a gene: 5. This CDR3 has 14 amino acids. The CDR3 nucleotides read TGCGCCAGCAGCGCGGGACAGGGGAGGGAGACCCAGTACTTC. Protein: CASSAGQGRETQYF.

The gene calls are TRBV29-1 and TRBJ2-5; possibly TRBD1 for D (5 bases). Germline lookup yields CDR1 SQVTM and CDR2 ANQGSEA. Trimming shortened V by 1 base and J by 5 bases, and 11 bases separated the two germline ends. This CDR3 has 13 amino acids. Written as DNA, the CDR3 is TGCAGCGTTGAAGTGGACGCAGGGGAGACCCAGTACTTC. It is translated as CSVEVDAGETQYF.

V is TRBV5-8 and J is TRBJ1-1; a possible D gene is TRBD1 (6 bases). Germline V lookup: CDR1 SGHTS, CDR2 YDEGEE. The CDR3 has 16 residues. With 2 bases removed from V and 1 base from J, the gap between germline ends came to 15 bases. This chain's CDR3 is CASSLTTGRSNTEAFF. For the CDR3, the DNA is TGTGCCAGCAGCTTAACCACAGGGAGGTCGAACACTGAAGCTTTCTTT.

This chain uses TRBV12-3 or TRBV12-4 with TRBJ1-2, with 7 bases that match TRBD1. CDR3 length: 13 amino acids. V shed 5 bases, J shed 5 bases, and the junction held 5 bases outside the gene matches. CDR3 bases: TGTGCCAGCAGTCTGGGACAGAAATATGGCTACACCTTC. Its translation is CASSLGQKYGYTF.

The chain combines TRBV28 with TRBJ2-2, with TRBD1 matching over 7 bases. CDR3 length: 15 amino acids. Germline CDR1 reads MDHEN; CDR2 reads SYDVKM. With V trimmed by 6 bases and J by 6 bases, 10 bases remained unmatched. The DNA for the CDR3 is TGTGCCAGCAGATTAGGGGGCACTTCCCCCGGGGAGCTGTTTTTT. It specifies CASRLGGTSPGELFF.

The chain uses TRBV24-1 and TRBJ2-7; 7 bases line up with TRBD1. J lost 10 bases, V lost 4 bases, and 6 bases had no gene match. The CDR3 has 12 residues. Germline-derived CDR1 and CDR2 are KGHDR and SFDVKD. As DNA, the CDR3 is TGTGCCACCAGTGACTTAGGACAGGAACAGTACTTC. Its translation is CATSDLGQEQYF.

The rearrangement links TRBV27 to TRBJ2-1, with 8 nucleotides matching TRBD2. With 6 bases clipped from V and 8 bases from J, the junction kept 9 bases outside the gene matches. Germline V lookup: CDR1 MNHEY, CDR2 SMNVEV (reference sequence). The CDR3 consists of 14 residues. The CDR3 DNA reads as TGTGCCAGCAGCCAAGCGGGAGCGGTGGATGAGCAGTTCTTC. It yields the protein CASSQAGAVDEQFF.

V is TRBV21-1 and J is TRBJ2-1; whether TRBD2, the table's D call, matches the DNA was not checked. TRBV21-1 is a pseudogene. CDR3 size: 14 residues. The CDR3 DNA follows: TGTGCCAGCAGCAAAGTAGCGGACAACAATGAGCAGTTCTTC. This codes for CASSKVADNNEQFF.

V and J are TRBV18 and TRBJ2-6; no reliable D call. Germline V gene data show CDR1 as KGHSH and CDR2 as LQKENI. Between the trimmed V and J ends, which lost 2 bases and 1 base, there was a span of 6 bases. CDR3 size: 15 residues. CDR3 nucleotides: TGTGCCAGCTCACCAGGTATTTCTGGGGCCAACGTCCTGACTTTC. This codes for CASSPGISGANVLTF.

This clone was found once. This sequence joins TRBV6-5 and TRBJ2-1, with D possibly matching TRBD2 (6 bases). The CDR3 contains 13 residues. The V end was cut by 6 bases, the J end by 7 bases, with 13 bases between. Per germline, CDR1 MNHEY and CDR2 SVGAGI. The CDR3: CASSYGTGNEQFF. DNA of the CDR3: TGTGCCAGCAGCTACGGGACTGGTAATGAGCAGTTCTTC.

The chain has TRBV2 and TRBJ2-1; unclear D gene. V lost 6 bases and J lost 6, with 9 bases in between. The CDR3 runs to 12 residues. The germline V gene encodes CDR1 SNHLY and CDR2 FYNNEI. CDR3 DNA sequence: TGTGCCAGCAGACGAATGACCAATGAGCAGTTCTTC. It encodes CASRRMTNEQFF. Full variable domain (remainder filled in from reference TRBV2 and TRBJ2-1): EPEVTQTPSHQVTQMGQEVILRCVPISNHLYFYWYRQILGQKVEFLVSFYNNEISEKSEIFDDQFSVERPDGSNFTLKIRSTKLEDSAMYFCASRRMTNEQFFGPGTRLTVL.

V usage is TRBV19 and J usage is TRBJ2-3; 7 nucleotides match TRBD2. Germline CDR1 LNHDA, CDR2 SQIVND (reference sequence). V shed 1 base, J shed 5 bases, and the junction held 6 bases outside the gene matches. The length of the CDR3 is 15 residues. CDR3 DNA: TGTGCCAGTAGTATAGGCGGGAGAGGGCGAGATACGCAGTATTTT. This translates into CASSIGGRGRDTQYF.

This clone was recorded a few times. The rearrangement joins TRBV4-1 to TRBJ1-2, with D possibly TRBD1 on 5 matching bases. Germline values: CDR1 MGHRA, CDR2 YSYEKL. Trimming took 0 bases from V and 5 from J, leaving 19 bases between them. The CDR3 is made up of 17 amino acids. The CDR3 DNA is TGCGCCAGCAGCCAAGATTTCGCCGGTCCGACAGCTTATGGCTACACCTTC. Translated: CASSQDFAGPTAYGYTF.

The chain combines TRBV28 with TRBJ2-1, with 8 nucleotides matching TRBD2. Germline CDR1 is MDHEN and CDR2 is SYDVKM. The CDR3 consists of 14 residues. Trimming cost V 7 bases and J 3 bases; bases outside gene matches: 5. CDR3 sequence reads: CASTGGEFYNEQFF. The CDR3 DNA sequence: TGTGCCAGCACCGGGGGGGAGTTCTACAATGAGCAGTTCTTC. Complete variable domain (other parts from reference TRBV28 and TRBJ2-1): DVKVTQSSRYLVKRTGEKVFLECVQDMDHENMFWYRQDPGLGLRLIYFSYDVKMKEKGDIPEGYSVSREKKERFSLILESASTNQTSMYLCASTGGEFYNEQFFGPGTRLTVL.

Written as DNA, the CDR3 is TGCGCCAGCAGCTTGGGCCTAGATGATGAGCAGTTCTTC. As protein: CASSLGLDDEQFF. V usage is TRBV5-1 and J usage is TRBJ2-1; D unresolved. Trimming shortened V by 0 bases and J by 8 bases, and 9 bases separated the two germline ends. This CDR3 has 13 residues. Germline V gene sequence: CDR1 SGHRS, CDR2 YFSETQ.

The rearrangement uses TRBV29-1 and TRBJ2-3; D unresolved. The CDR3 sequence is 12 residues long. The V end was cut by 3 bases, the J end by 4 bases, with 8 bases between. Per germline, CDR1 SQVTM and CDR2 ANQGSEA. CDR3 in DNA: TGCAGCGTTGACACAAATGCAGATACGCAGTATTTT. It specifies CSVDTNADTQYF.

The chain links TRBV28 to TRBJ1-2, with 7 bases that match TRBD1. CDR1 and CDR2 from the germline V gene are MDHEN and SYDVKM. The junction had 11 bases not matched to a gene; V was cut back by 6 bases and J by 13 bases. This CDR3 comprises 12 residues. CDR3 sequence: CASRLDGQAVTF. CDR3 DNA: TGTGCCAGCAGACTCGACGGACAGGCTGTCACCTTC.

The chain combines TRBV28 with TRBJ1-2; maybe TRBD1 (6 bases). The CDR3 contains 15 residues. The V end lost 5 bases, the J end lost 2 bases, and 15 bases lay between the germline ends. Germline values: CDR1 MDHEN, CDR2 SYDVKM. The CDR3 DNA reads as TGTGCCAGCAGTCCGGGGGTAGGGGGGAACTATGGCTACACCTTC. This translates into CASSPGVGGNYGYTF.

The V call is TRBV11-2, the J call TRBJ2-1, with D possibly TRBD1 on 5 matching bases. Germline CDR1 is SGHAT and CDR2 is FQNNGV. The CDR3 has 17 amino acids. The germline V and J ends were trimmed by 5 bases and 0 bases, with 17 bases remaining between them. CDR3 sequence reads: CASSKAGQGSSYNEQFF. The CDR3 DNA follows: TGTGCCAGCAGCAAAGCCGGTCAGGGAAGCTCCTACAATGAGCAGTTCTTC. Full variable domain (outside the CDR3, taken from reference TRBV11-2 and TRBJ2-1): EAGVAQSPRYKIIEKRQSVAFWCNPISGHATLYWYQQILGQGPKLLIQFQNNGVVDDSQLPKDRFSAERLKGVDSTLKIQPAKLEDSAVYLCASSKAGQGSSYNEQFFGPGTRLTVL.

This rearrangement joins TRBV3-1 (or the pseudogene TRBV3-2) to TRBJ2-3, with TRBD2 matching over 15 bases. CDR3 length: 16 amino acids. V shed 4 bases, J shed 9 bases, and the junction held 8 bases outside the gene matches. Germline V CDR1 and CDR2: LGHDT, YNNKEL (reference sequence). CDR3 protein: CASSPGLAGGPGTQYF. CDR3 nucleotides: TGTGCCAGCAGCCCCGGACTAGCGGGAGGGCCCGGGACGCAGTATTTT.

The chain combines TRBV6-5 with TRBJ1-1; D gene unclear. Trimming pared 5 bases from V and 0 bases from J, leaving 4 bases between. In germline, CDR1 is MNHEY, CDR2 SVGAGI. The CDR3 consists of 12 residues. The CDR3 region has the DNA TGTGCCAGCAGTCCGGTGAACACTGAAGCTTTCTTT. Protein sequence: CASSPVNTEAFF.

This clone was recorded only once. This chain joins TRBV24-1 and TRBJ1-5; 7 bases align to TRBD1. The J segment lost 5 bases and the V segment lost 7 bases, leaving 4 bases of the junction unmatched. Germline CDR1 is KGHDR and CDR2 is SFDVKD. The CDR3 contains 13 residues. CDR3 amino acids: CATRGTEDQPQHF. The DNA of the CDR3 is TGTGCCACCAGAGGGACAGAGGATCAGCCCCAGCATTTT.

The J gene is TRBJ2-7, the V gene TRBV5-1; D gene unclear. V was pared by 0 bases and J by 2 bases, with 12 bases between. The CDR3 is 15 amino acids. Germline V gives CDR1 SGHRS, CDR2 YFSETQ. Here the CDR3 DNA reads TGCGCCAGCAGCTTGGGTTCGGGTGTCACCTACGAGCAGTACTTC. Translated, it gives CASSLGSGVTYEQYF. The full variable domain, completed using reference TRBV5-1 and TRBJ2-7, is KAGVTQTPRYLIKTRGQQVTLSCSPISGHRSVSWYQQTPGQGLQFLFEYFSETQRNKGNFPGRFSGRQFSNSRSEMNVSTLELGDSALYLCASSLGSGVTYEQYFGPGTRLTVT.

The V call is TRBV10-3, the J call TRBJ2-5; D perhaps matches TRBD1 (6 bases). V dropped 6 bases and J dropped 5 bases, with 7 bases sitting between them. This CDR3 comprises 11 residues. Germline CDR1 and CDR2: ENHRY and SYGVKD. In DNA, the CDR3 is TGTGCCATCAGGCAGGGGGAGACCCAGTACTTC. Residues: CAIRQGETQYF.

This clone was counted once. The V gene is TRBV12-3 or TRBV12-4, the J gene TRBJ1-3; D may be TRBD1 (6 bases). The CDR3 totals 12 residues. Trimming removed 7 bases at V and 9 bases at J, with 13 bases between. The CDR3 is CASTSEGGTIYF. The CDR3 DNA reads TGTGCCAGCACCTCTGAGGGGGGCACCATATATTTT.